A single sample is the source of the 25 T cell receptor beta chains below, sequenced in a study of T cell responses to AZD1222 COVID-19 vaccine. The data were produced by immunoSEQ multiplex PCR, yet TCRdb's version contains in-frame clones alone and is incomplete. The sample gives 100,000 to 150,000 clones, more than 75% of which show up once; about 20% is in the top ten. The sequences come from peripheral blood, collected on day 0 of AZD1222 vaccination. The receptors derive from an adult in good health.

CDR3 loop: CASSSPLSSSSYEQYF. The DNA for the CDR3 is TGCGCCAGCAGCTCACCTCTCAGTAGCAGCTCCTACGAGCAGTACTTC. V is TRBV5-1 and J is TRBJ2-7, with no clear D. The V and J ends lost 3 bases and 0 bases respectively, with 16 bases between them. The CDR3 extends over 16 amino acids. Germline CDR1 is SGHRS and CDR2 is YFSETQ.

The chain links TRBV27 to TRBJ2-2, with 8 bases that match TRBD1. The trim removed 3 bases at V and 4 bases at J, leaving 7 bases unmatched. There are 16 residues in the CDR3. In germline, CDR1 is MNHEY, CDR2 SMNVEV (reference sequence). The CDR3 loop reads CASSFSRGLGTGELFF. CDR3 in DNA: TGTGCCAGCAGTTTCTCCAGGGGGCTGGGCACCGGGGAGCTGTTTTTT.

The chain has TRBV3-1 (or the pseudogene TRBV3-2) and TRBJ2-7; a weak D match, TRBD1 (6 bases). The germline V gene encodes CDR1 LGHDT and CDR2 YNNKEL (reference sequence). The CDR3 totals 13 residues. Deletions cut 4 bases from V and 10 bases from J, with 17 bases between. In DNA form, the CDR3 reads TGTGCCAGCAGCCCCGGGGACACACACTCTCAGTACTTC. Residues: CASSPGDTHSQYF.

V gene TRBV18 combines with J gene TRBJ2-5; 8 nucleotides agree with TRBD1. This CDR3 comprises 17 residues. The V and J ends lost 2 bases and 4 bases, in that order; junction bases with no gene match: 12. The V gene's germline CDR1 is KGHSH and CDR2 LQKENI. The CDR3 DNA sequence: TGTGCCAGCTCACCAATACTCGGACAGGGTTCAGGAGAGACCCAGTACTTC. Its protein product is CASSPILGQGSGETQYF.

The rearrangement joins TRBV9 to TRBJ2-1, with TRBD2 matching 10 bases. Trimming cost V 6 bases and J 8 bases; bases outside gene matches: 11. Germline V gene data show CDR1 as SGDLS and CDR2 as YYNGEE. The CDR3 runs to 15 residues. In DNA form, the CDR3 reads TGTGCCAGCACCGTTAGCGGGGGGCCCAGGGATGAGCAGTTCTTC. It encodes CASTVSGGPRDEQFF. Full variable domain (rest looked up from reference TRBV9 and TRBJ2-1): DSGVTQTPKHLITATGQRVTLRCSPRSGDLSVYWYQQSLDQGLQFLIQYYNGEERAKGNILERFSAQQFPDLHSELNLSSLELGDSALYFCASTVSGGPRDEQFFGPGTRLTVL.

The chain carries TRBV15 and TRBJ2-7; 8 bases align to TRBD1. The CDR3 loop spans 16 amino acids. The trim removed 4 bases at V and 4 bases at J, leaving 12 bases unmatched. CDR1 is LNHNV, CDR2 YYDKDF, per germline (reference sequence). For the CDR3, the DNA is TGTGCCACCAGCATGGCGATAGGACAGGGTGGGTACGAGCAGTACTTC. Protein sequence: CATSMAIGQGGYEQYF.

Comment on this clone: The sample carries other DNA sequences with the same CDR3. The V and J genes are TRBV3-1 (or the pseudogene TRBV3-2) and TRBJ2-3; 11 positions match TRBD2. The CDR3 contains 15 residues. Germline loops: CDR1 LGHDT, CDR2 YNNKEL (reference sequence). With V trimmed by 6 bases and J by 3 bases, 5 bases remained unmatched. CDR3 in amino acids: CASRAGTSGTDTQYF. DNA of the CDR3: TGTGCCAGCAGGGCCGGGACTAGCGGAACAGATACGCAGTATTTT.

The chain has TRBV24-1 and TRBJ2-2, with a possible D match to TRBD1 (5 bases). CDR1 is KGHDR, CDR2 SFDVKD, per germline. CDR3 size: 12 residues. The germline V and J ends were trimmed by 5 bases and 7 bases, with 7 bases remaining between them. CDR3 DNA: TGTGCCACCAGTGTGGGGCGCGGGGAGCTGTTTTTT. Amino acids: CATSVGRGELFF.

In DNA, the CDR3 is TGTGCCAGCAGTAGCCCCGGGGCCTCGAACACTGAAGCTTTCTTT. Protein sequence: CASSSPGASNTEAFF. J is TRBJ1-1 and V is TRBV6-5; D is possibly TRBD1 (5 bases). Per the germline V gene, CDR1 is MNHEY and CDR2 is SVGAGI. The CDR3 loop spans 15 amino acids. V shed 5 bases and J shed 1 base, with 14 bases lying between them.

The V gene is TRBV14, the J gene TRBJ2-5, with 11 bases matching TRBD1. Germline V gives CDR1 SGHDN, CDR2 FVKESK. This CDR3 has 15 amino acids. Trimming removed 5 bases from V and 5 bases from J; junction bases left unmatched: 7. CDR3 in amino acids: CASSNRDRGLETQYF. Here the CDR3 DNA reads TGTGCCAGCAGCAACCGGGACAGGGGGTTGGAGACCCAGTACTTC.

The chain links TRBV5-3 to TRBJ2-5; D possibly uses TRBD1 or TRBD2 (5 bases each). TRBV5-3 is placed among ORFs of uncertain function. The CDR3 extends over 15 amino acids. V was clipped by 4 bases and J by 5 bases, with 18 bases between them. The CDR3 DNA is TGTGCCAGAAGCCATTCCGGGGCGGTGGTTGAGACCCAGTACTTC. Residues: CARSHSGAVVETQYF.

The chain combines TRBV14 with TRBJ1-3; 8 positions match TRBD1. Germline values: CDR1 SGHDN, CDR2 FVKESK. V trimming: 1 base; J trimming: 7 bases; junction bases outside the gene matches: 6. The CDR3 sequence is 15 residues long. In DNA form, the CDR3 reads TGTGCCAGCAGCCAAGTAGCAGGGGGCTTGAACACCATATATTTT. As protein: CASSQVAGGLNTIYF.

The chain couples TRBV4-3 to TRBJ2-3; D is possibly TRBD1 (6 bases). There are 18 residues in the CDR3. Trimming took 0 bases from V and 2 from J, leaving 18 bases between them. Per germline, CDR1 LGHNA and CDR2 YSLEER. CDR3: CASSQEDSPSDFTDTQYF. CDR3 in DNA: TGCGCCAGCAGCCAAGAGGACAGCCCCAGCGATTTCACAGATACGCAGTATTTT.

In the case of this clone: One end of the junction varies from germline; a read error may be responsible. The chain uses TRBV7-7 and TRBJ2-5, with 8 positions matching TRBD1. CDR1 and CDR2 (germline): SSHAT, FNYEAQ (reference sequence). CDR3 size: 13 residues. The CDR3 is CASSSDRGKTQYF. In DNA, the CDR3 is TGTGCTAGCAGCTCCGACAGGGGAAAGACCCAGTACTTC.

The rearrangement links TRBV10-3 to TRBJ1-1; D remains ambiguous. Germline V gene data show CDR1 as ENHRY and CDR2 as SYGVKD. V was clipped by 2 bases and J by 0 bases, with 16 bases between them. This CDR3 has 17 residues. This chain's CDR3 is CAISEPISAVMNTEAFF. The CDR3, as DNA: TGTGCCATCAGTGAGCCGATCTCCGCTGTTATGAACACTGAAGCTTTCTTT.

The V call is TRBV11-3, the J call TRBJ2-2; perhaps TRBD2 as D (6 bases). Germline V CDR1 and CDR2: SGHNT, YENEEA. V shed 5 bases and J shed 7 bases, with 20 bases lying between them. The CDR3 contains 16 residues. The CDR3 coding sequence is TGTGCCAGCAGCAAGGATGGGTCTGGGGGGAACGGGGAGCTGTTTTTT. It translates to CASSKDGSGGNGELFF.

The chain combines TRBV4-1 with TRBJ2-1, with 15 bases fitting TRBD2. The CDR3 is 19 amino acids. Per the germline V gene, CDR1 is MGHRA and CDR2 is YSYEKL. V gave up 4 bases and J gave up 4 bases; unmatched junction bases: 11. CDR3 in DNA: TGCGCCAGCAGCCGGAAGGCACCGGGACTAGCGGGGGGTTACAATGAGCAGTTCTTC. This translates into CASSRKAPGLAGGYNEQFF.

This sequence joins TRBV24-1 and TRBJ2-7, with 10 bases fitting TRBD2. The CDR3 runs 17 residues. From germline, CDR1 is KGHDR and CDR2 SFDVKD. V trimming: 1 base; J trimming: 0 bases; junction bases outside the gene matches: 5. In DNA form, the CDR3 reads TGTGCCACCAGTGATTTCGATAGCGGGGGGCCCTCCTACGAGCAGTACTTC. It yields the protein CATSDFDSGGPSYEQYF.

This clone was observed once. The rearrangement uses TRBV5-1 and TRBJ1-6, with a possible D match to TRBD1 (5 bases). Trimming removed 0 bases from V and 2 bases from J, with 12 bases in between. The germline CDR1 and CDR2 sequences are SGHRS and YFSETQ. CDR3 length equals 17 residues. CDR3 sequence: CASSLGQRPTYNSPLHF. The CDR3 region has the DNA TGCGCCAGCAGCTTGGGACAGAGACCCACCTATAATTCACCCCTCCACTTT.

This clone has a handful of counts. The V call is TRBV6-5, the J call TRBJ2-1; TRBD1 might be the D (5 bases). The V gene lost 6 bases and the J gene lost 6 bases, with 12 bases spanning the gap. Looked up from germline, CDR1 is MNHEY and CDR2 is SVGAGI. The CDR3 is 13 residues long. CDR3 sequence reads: CASRATQVNEQFF. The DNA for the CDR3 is TGTGCCAGCAGAGCAACACAGGTCAATGAGCAGTTCTTC.

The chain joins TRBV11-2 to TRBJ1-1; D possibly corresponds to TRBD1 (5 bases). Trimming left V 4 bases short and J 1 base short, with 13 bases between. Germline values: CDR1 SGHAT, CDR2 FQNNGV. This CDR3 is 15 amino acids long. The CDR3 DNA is TGTGCCAGCAGCTCCCGGGGGGGATCGAACACTGAAGCTTTCTTT. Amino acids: CASSSRGGSNTEAFF.

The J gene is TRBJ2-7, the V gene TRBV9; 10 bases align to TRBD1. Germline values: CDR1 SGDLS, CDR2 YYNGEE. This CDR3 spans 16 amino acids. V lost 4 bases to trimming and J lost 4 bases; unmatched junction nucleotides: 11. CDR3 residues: CASSLMAGTGVYEQYF. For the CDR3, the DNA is TGTGCCAGCAGCCTCATGGCAGGGACAGGGGTATACGAGCAGTACTTC.

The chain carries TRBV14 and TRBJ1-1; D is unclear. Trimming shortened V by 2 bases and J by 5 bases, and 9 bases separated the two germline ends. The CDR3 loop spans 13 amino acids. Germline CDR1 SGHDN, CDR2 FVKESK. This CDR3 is CASSQSSRTEAFF. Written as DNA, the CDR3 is TGTGCCAGCAGCCAATCCTCCCGGACTGAAGCTTTCTTT.

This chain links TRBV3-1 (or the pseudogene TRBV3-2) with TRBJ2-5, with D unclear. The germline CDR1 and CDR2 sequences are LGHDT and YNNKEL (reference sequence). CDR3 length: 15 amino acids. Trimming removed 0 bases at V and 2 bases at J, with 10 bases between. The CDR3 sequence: CASSQDIEPQETQYF. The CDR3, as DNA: TGTGCCAGCAGCCAAGATATAGAACCTCAAGAGACCCAGTACTTC.

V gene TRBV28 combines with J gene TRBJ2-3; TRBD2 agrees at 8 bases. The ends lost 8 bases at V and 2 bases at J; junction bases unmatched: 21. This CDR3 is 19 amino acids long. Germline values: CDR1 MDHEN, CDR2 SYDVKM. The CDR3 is CASPLELRSGGYLTDTQYF. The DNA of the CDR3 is TGTGCCAGCCCGTTGGAGCTCCGCAGCGGGGGATACCTCACAGATACGCAGTATTTT.